Given below is one TCR beta chain in context. The data were taken from a study of blood T cell repertoires in COVID-19. Data came from immunoSEQ multiplex PCR; TCRdb stores just in-frame clones and leaves some out. Of over 150,000 clones in the sample, roughly 90% were seen once. Categorization into cohorts depended on clinical history that participants reported. Between the trimmed V and J ends, which lost 8 bases and 7 bases, there was a span of 20 bases. Per germline, CDR1 SQVTM and CDR2 ANQGSEA. The CDR3 consists of 13 residues. Material: PBMCs or T cells enriched from blood (not recorded which). This sequence originates from a woman between 45 and 60 years old who had recovered from COVID-19. The rearrangement joins TRBV29-1 to TRBJ1-2; D is unclear. CDR3 bases: TGCAGCTCGGAGACGGGTTATGGTGCTGGCTACACCTTC. It specifies CSSETGYGAGYTF.